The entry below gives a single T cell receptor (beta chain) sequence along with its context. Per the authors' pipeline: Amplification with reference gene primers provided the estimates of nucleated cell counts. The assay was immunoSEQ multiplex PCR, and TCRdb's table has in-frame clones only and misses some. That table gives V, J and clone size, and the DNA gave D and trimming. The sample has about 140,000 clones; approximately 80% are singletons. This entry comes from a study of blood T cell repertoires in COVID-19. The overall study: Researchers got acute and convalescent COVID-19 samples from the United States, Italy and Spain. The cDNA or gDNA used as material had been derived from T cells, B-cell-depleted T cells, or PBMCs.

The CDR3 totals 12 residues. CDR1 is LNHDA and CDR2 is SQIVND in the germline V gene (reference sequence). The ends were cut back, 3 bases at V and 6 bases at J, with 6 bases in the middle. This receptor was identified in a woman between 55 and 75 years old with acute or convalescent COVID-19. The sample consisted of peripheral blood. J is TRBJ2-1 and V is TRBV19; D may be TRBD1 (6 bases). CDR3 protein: CASSIRGNEQFF. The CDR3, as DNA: TGTGCCAGTAGTATCAGGGGCAATGAGCAGTTCTTC.